This TCR beta chain was profiled in a study of CD8 T cells in Susac syndrome. Negative magnetic isolation gave CD8+ and CD4+ cells; FACS enriched CD8+ TEMRA. The CDR3 has 16 amino acids. Looked up from germline, CDR1 is ENHRY and CDR2 is SYGVKD. V lost 0 bases to trimming and J lost 6 bases, with 18 bases between them. Study results and caveats: Susac CD8+ clonal expansion peaked in TEMRA cells and active patients.

Random hexamers were used to reverse transcribe an amount of about 0.45 to 1 ug RNA. It was immunoSEQ multiplex PCR that amplified TCR beta CDR3 across 54 Vbeta and 13 Jbeta. One entry per CDR3 protein, called by TCRdb with MiXCR from the immunoSEQ multiplex PCR reads. The sample holds 100,000 to 150,000 distinct CDR3 sequences, just under 95% seen once. In regard to this clonotype: Antigen: not known.

J is TRBJ2-7 and V is TRBV10-3; possible D gene TRBD1, 5 bases. The sequenced material came from CD8+ T cells from PBMCs. The origin of this receptor is a human donor with Susac syndrome. The CDR3 region is CAISESVTGYGCEQYF. The DNA for the CDR3 is TGTGCCATCAGTGAGTCCGTTACAGGATATGGTTGCGAGCAGTACTTC.